Listed below are T cell receptor beta chains from one sample, sequenced in a study of cytomegalovirus exposure and HLA in healthy donors. The method was immunoSEQ multiplex PCR; TCRdb's version includes in-frame clones alone and lacks a portion of them. The sample data list 110,000 to 150,000 clones. Sequencing was performed on PBMCs. Receptors were obtained from a woman aged 18-30 years in good health and CMV-seronegative. Both conserved end residues are part of each CDR3. D genes are given only for firm matches.

j_call: TRBJ1-3
v_call: TRBV18
d_call: TRBD1
cdr3_nt: TGTGCCAGCTCACCGACAGGGGAGGCTGGAAACACCATATATTTT
cdr3_aa: CASSPTGEAGNTIYF

j_call: TRBJ2-7
v_call: TRBV18
d_call: -
cdr3_nt: TGTGCCAGCTCACCACCGGGCATCTCCTACGAGCAGTACTTC
cdr3_aa: CASSPPGISYEQYF

j_call: TRBJ2-5
v_call: TRBV5-6
d_call: TRBD1
cdr3_nt: TGTGCCAGCAGCTTGGCCTACAGGGGGGTAAAAGAGACCCAGTACTTC
cdr3_aa: CASSLAYRGVKETQYF

j_call: TRBJ2-1
v_call: TRBV10-1
d_call: -
cdr3_nt: TGCGCCAGTAGAGGAGGGGGCTCTTTGAATGAGCAGTTCTTC
cdr3_aa: CASRGGGSLNEQFF

j_call: TRBJ2-3
v_call: TRBV7-6
d_call: TRBD2
cdr3_nt: TGTGCCAGCAGCCTAGGAATAGGGGCTAGCGGTAGGGATACGCAGTATTTT
cdr3_aa: CASSLGIGASGRDTQYF

j_call: TRBJ1-2
v_call: TRBV9
d_call: -
cdr3_nt: TGTGCCAGCAGCGTAGATGGGAGCTATGGCTACACCTTC
cdr3_aa: CASSVDGSYGYTF

j_call: TRBJ2-1
v_call: TRBV11-2
d_call: -
cdr3_nt: TGTGCCAGCAGACCCACCACAGGCCCCCGATACAATGAGCAGTTCTTC
cdr3_aa: CASRPTTGPRYNEQFF

j_call: TRBJ2-3
v_call: TRBV7-2
d_call: TRBD2
cdr3_nt: TGTGCCAGCAGCCTAGGACTAGCGGTCACAGATACGCAGTATTTT
cdr3_aa: CASSLGLAVTDTQYF

j_call: TRBJ1-2
v_call: TRBV5-5
d_call: TRBD1
cdr3_nt: TGTGCCAGCAGCACAGGGGGCGCTGACTATGGCTACACCTTC
cdr3_aa: CASSTGGADYGYTF

j_call: TRBJ1-6
v_call: TRBV30
d_call: TRBD1
cdr3_nt: TGTGCCTGGAGTGGTGATTGGACAGGGAGTTCACCCCTCCACTTT
cdr3_aa: CAWSGDWTGSSPLHF

j_call: TRBJ2-3
v_call: TRBV4-2
d_call: -
cdr3_nt: TGTGCCAGCAGCCAAGATATAGGGAGGACAGATACGCAGTATTTT
cdr3_aa: CASSQDIGRTDTQYF

j_call: TRBJ2-3
v_call: TRBV11-2
d_call: TRBD2
cdr3_nt: TGTGCCAGCAGCTCCGGACTAGCGGGATTAGCGGATACGCAGTATTTT
cdr3_aa: CASSSGLAGLADTQYF

j_call: TRBJ2-7
v_call: TRBV6-5
d_call: TRBD1
cdr3_nt: TGTGCCAGCTCCTTTCCGGGACAGGGGGTCTACGAGCAGTACTTC
cdr3_aa: CASSFPGQGVYEQYF

j_call: TRBJ1-2
v_call: TRBV5-6
d_call: TRBD1
cdr3_nt: TGTGCCAGCAGCGTAAGCCAGGGGGCCTATGGCTACACCTTC
cdr3_aa: CASSVSQGAYGYTF

j_call: TRBJ2-7
v_call: TRBV10-3
d_call: TRBD2
cdr3_nt: TGTGCCATCAGGTTAGCGGGAGGAAACGAGCAGTACTTC
cdr3_aa: CAIRLAGGNEQYF

j_call: TRBJ1-1
v_call: TRBV10-3
d_call: TRBD1
cdr3_nt: TGTGCCATCAGAGCAACAGGGGTTGCGACTGAAGCTTTCTTT
cdr3_aa: CAIRATGVATEAFF

j_call: TRBJ2-5
v_call: TRBV13
d_call: -
cdr3_nt: TGTGCCAGCAGCTCCACCCGGGACACCTTAGAGCAGTACTTC
cdr3_aa: CASSSTRDTLEQYF

j_call: TRBJ1-2
v_call: TRBV5-6
d_call: -
cdr3_nt: TGTGCCAGCAGTCCCAATAACTATGGCTACACCTTC
cdr3_aa: CASSPNNYGYTF

j_call: TRBJ1-1
v_call: TRBV28
d_call: -
cdr3_nt: TGTGCCAGCAGTTTTGTGGACCAGACTATTAACACTGAAGCTTTCTTT
cdr3_aa: CASSFVDQTINTEAFF

j_call: TRBJ1-6
v_call: TRBV6-1
d_call: -
cdr3_nt: TGTGCCAGCAGTGTCCAGGGAGGGAGTAATTCACCCCTCCACTTT
cdr3_aa: CASSVQGGSNSPLHF

j_call: TRBJ1-4
v_call: TRBV4-1
d_call: TRBD1
cdr3_nt: TGCGCCAGCAGCCATGGCCCGGGACAGGAGGTAGAAAAACTGTTTTTT
cdr3_aa: CASSHGPGQEVEKLFF

j_call: TRBJ1-1
v_call: TRBV6-4
d_call: TRBD1
cdr3_nt: TGTGCCAGCTCCCTGGACAGGGGCACTGAAGCTTTCTTT
cdr3_aa: CASSLDRGTEAFF

j_call: TRBJ2-1
v_call: TRBV12-5
d_call: TRBD2
cdr3_nt: TGTGCTAGTGGTTTGGCCAGCGGGGCCTCCAATGAGCAGTTCTTC
cdr3_aa: CASGLASGASNEQFF

j_call: TRBJ1-1
v_call: TRBV18
d_call: -
cdr3_nt: TGTGCCAGCTCACCGGCGGGGTACAACACCGAAGCTTTCTTT
cdr3_aa: CASSPAGYNTEAFF

j_call: TRBJ1-2
v_call: TRBV5-1
d_call: -
cdr3_nt: TGCGCCAGCAGCTTGGGCCAGGGTTTGGGCTACACCTTC
cdr3_aa: CASSLGQGLGYTF

j_call: TRBJ2-3
v_call: TRBV7-9
d_call: TRBD2
cdr3_nt: TGTGCCAGCAGCTTAGGCGGGACTAGCGGGCCCACAGATACGCAGTATTTT
cdr3_aa: CASSLGGTSGPTDTQYF

j_call: TRBJ2-7
v_call: TRBV27
d_call: -
cdr3_nt: TGTGCCAGCAGACCTATTGGACTTCCGCAACAGTACTTC
cdr3_aa: CASRPIGLPQQYF

j_call: TRBJ2-3
v_call: TRBV7-2
d_call: TRBD2
cdr3_nt: TGTGCCAGCAGCTTCGGGGGGGAGTGGGCAGATACGCAGTATTTT
cdr3_aa: CASSFGGEWADTQYF

j_call: TRBJ1-1
v_call: TRBV14
d_call: -
cdr3_nt: TGTGCCAGCAGCCAATTACGGGGTCGCAACGAGGCCATGAACACTGAAGCTTTCTTT
cdr3_aa: CASSQLRGRNEAMNTEAFF

j_call: TRBJ1-3
v_call: TRBV7-2
d_call: TRBD1
cdr3_nt: TGTGCCAGCAGCCTCCGACAGGGGGGATCTGGAAACACCATATATTTT
cdr3_aa: CASSLRQGGSGNTIYF

j_call: TRBJ2-7
v_call: TRBV15
d_call: -
cdr3_nt: TGTGCCACCAGCAGAGTTCGGGGTGGGGGGTCCACCTACGAGCAGTACTTC
cdr3_aa: CATSRVRGGGSTYEQYF

j_call: TRBJ1-5
v_call: TRBV27
d_call: -
cdr3_nt: TGTGCCAGCAGGAGGACAGCTTCTAATCAGCCCCAGCATTTT
cdr3_aa: CASRRTASNQPQHF

j_call: TRBJ2-7
v_call: TRBV5-6
d_call: TRBD2
cdr3_nt: TGTGCCAGCAGCGCCCAAGGCGGGAGAGCCCCAAGAACCTACGAGCAGTACTTC
cdr3_aa: CASSAQGGRAPRTYEQYF

j_call: TRBJ1-2
v_call: TRBV18
d_call: TRBD1
cdr3_nt: TGTGCCAGCTCGTCTAACCGGGACAGGGGGAATGGCTACACCTTC
cdr3_aa: CASSSNRDRGNGYTF

j_call: TRBJ2-3
v_call: TRBV7-9
d_call: TRBD2
cdr3_nt: TGTGCCAGCAGCCCACTCCAGCGGGAGATCGATACGCAGTATTTT
cdr3_aa: CASSPLQREIDTQYF

j_call: TRBJ2-5
v_call: TRBV5-1
d_call: -
cdr3_nt: TGCGCCAGCAGCTTGTTCTCTTCGGTGGGAGGGGGTGAGACCCAGTACTTC
cdr3_aa: CASSLFSSVGGGETQYF

j_call: TRBJ2-2
v_call: TRBV19
d_call: TRBD2
cdr3_nt: TGTGCCAGTAGTAAGATTGGGACTAGCGGGAGGGCCCCGAACACCGGGGAGCTGTTTTTT
cdr3_aa: CASSKIGTSGRAPNTGELFF

j_call: TRBJ2-3
v_call: TRBV7-8
d_call: TRBD2
cdr3_nt: TGTGCCAGCAGCTTGCGAGCGGGGGGGAGCGGTCTATCCACAGATACGCAGTATTTT
cdr3_aa: CASSLRAGGSGLSTDTQYF

j_call: TRBJ2-6
v_call: TRBV6-5
d_call: -
cdr3_nt: TGTGCCAGCAGTTACTCTCGTGGGGCCAACGTCCTGACTTTC
cdr3_aa: CASSYSRGANVLTF

j_call: TRBJ2-1
v_call: TRBV5-1
d_call: -
cdr3_nt: TGCGCCAGCAGCTTGGGGGAGTCCAATGAGCAGTTCTTC
cdr3_aa: CASSLGESNEQFF

j_call: TRBJ1-4
v_call: TRBV5-1
d_call: -
cdr3_nt: TGCGCCAGCAGCTTAGACAGCCCAACTAATGAAAAACTGTTTTTT
cdr3_aa: CASSLDSPTNEKLFF

j_call: TRBJ2-3
v_call: TRBV5-1
d_call: -
cdr3_nt: TGCGCCAGCAGCTTGGAGGGCAGGGGGGAAGATACGCAGTATTTT
cdr3_aa: CASSLEGRGEDTQYF

j_call: TRBJ1-3
v_call: TRBV25-1
d_call: -
cdr3_nt: TGTGCCAGCAGTCCCGCGGGATCTGGAAACACCATATATTTT
cdr3_aa: CASSPAGSGNTIYF

j_call: TRBJ2-1
v_call: TRBV12-1
d_call: -
cdr3_nt: TGTGCCAGCAGCTCCTTAGCGGGAGGGAGACACAATGAGCAGTTCTTC
cdr3_aa: CASSSLAGGRHNEQFF

j_call: TRBJ2-1
v_call: TRBV19
d_call: TRBD1
cdr3_nt: TGTGCCAGTAGGGGCCGAACAGGGGAGAATGAGCAGTTCTTC
cdr3_aa: CASRGRTGENEQFF

j_call: TRBJ1-2
v_call: TRBV7-3
d_call: TRBD1
cdr3_nt: TGTGCCAGCAGCCCCGGACAGGACTATGGCTACACCTTC
cdr3_aa: CASSPGQDYGYTF

j_call: TRBJ1-1
v_call: TRBV28
d_call: -
cdr3_nt: TGTGCCAGCAGTCCAACAGCTTTGAACACTGAAGCTTTCTTT
cdr3_aa: CASSPTALNTEAFF

j_call: TRBJ2-3
v_call: TRBV13
d_call: TRBD1
cdr3_nt: TGTGCCAGCAGCCATGCTGACAGGGAGACAGATACGCAGTATTTT
cdr3_aa: CASSHADRETDTQYF

j_call: TRBJ1-1
v_call: TRBV30
d_call: -
cdr3_nt: TGTGCCTGGAGTCCCCTCCCCATTGGAGGGTGGGTCACTGAAGCTTTCTTT
cdr3_aa: CAWSPLPIGGWVTEAFF

j_call: TRBJ1-1
v_call: TRBV11-3
d_call: -
cdr3_nt: TGTGCCAGCAGCCCTCGGGGGGTCATGAACACTGAAGCTTTCTTT
cdr3_aa: CASSPRGVMNTEAFF

j_call: TRBJ2-7
v_call: TRBV4-1
d_call: TRBD1
cdr3_nt: TGCGCCAGCAGCCAAGAGGGACAGATTTTCTACGAGCAGTACTTC
cdr3_aa: CASSQEGQIFYEQYF

j_call: TRBJ1-1
v_call: TRBV28
d_call: -
cdr3_nt: TGTGCCAGCAGTTACAACCTAGCGTGGGCAGGGACGAACACTGAAGCTTTCTTT
cdr3_aa: CASSYNLAWAGTNTEAFF